The 32 T cell receptor beta chains in this list originate from one sample, sequenced in a study of vaccination and CD4 T cells after COVID-19. For these TCRs, the target antigens are not known. Documented treatment: roughly 10-day PBMC culture with coronavirus spike peptide pools or control peptides (ViraFEST assay). The Oncomine TCR Beta short-read assay generated sequence data from the DNA of cultured CD4+ T cells. TCRdb processed the PCR reads anew with MiXCR; each CDR3 protein has one entry. The sample records 10,000 or so distinct CDR3 sequences, 50% to 65% being singletons. Sequenced: CD4+ T cells from blood, cultured in vitro. The receptors originated from a human donor who had recovered from COVID-19.

The chain uses TRBV29-1 and TRBJ1-2; TRBD1 is a possible D gene (6 bases). CDR1 SQVTM and CDR2 ANQGSEA come from the germline V gene. The V gene lost 7 bases and the J gene lost 8 bases, with 14 bases spanning the gap. This CDR3 comprises 11 residues. The CDR3 region is CSAAGAQGYTF. The DNA for the CDR3 is TGCAGCGCCGCGGGGGCGCAGGGCTACACCTTC.

This clonotype was observed a handful of times. The chain is built from TRBV11-3 and TRBJ2-3; 7 nucleotides match TRBD1. Germline CDR1 SGHNT, CDR2 YENEEA. This CDR3 has 15 residues. V lost 6 bases and J lost 0; bases outside the gene matches: 6. CDR3 DNA: TGTGCCAGCAGTCGCCGGACAGGTAGCACAGATACGCAGTATTTT. It is translated as CASSRRTGSTDTQYF.

The chain joins TRBV28 to TRBJ1-1, with D possibly matching TRBD1 (6 bases). Deletions cut 8 bases from V and 2 bases from J, with 15 bases between. This CDR3 has 14 amino acids. The V gene's germline CDR1 is MDHEN and CDR2 SYDVKM. CDR3 region: CASLPGQRNTEAFF. For the CDR3, the DNA is TGTGCCAGCCTTCCCGGACAGAGAAACACTGAAGCTTTCTTT.

This clonotype was found a few times. This chain links TRBV7-2 with TRBJ1-2; the D is unclear. This CDR3 has 14 amino acids. Germline V gene sequence: CDR1 SGHTA, CDR2 FQGNSA. With 0 bases removed from V and 2 bases from J, the gap between germline ends came to 7 bases. The CDR3 coding sequence is TGTGCCAGCAGCTTAGCACCGGGAAACTATGGCTACACCTTC. Translated, it gives CASSLAPGNYGYTF.

The V and J genes are TRBV20-1 and TRBJ2-1; TRBD2 might be the D (6 bases). The germline V gene has CDR1 DFQATT and CDR2 SNEGSKA (reference sequence). The length of the CDR3 is 15 residues. Deletions cut 7 bases from V and 2 bases from J, with 18 bases between. CDR3 in DNA: TGCAGTGTAGGCCTTCCAGCGGGCCCCTACAATGAGCAGTTCTTC. As protein: CSVGLPAGPYNEQFF.

This clonotype turned up a few times. The J gene is TRBJ2-1, the V gene TRBV6-1; 10 bases map to TRBD1. The germline V gene encodes CDR1 MNHNS and CDR2 SASEGT. The CDR3 length is 15 residues. The J segment lost 3 bases and the V segment lost 6 bases, leaving 5 bases of the junction unmatched. The CDR3 sequence is CASSNGQGGYNEQFF. CDR3 DNA: TGTGCCAGCAGCAACGGACAGGGGGGCTACAATGAGCAGTTCTTC.

This clonotype was recorded once. CDR3 sequence: CSARVRGDNSPLHF. For the CDR3, the DNA is TGCAGTGCTAGAGTCAGGGGGGATAATTCACCCCTCCACTTT. The J gene is TRBJ1-6, the V gene TRBV20-1, with TRBD1 matching over 7 bases. CDR3 length: 14 residues. V lost 1 base to trimming and J lost 5 bases; unmatched junction nucleotides: 2. CDR1 is DFQATT and CDR2 is SNEGSKA in the germline V gene (reference sequence).

This clonotype was detected only a few times. V is TRBV20-1 and J is TRBJ2-3; 11 bases are a match to TRBD2. The CDR3 runs to 16 residues. In germline, CDR1 is DFQATT, CDR2 SNEGSKA (reference sequence). Trimming cost V 1 base and J 5 bases; bases outside gene matches: 8. DNA for the CDR3: TGCAGTGCTAGAGGACTAGCGGGAAGGGGATTAGATACGCAGTATTTT. This gives the protein CSARGLAGRGLDTQYF.

The chain links TRBV24-1 to TRBJ2-2; 8 bases match TRBD1. J gave up 5 bases and V 7 bases, and 2 bases lay outside the gene matches. The length of the CDR3 is 13 residues. Germline CDR1 KGHDR, CDR2 SFDVKD. CDR3 residues: CATRDRVTGELFF. The CDR3 nucleotides read TGTGCCACCAGGGACAGGGTTACCGGGGAGCTGTTTTTT.

A few counts support this clonotype. The V gene is TRBV19, the J gene TRBJ1-5, with 10 bases that match TRBD1. Germline CDR1 reads LNHDA; CDR2 reads SQIVND (reference sequence). V shed 6 bases, J shed 9 bases, and the junction held 5 bases outside the gene matches. The CDR3 consists of 13 residues. The CDR3 DNA sequence: TGTGCCAGTAGAGGGACAGGGGCATCGCCCCAGCATTTT. This translates into CASRGTGASPQHF.

The chain combines TRBV2 with TRBJ2-7; 16 bases fit TRBD2. The J segment lost 9 bases and the V segment lost 3 bases, leaving 2 bases of the junction unmatched. CDR3 size: 14 residues. CDR1 SNHLY and CDR2 FYNNEI come from the germline V gene. In DNA form, the CDR3 reads TGTGCCAGCAGTGAGGGACTAGCGGGGGGGGTGCAGTACTTC. Amino acids: CASSEGLAGGVQYF.

The chain combines TRBV12-3 or TRBV12-4 with TRBJ2-1, with a weak D call TRBD2 (5 bases). The CDR3 totals 12 residues. V lost 3 bases, J lost 10 bases, and 10 bases lay in between. The DNA for the CDR3 is TGTGCCAGCAGTTTGAGAGGGAACGAGCAGTTCTTC. Its translation is CASSLRGNEQFF.

The genes are TRBV6-1 and TRBJ2-2, with a tentative D call TRBD1 (6 bases). CDR3 length: 14 residues. Trimming left V 7 bases short and J 5 bases short, with 14 bases between. Germline V gene sequence: CDR1 MNHNS, CDR2 SASEGT. CDR3 in DNA: TGTGCCAGCAACCCCAGGGGAAGAACCGGGGAGCTGTTTTTT. Translating it yields CASNPRGRTGELFF.

The genes are TRBV20-1 and TRBJ2-1; 12 bases fit TRBD2. The CDR3 loop spans 18 amino acids. V lost 3 bases to trimming and J lost 0 bases; unmatched junction nucleotides: 9. CDR1 DFQATT and CDR2 SNEGSKA come from the germline V gene (reference sequence). CDR3 sequence reads: CSASGTPSGRGSYNEQFF. The CDR3 DNA reads TGCAGTGCTAGCGGGACGCCTAGCGGGAGGGGCTCCTACAATGAGCAGTTCTTC.

This clonotype was found a few times. The chain employs TRBV5-1 and TRBJ2-2, with 10 bases aligning to TRBD1. In germline, CDR1 is SGHRS, CDR2 YFSETQ. V gave up 4 bases and J gave up 4 bases; unmatched junction bases: 4. The CDR3 is 15 residues long. The CDR3 is CASSRDRGRTGELFF. The CDR3 bases are TGCGCCAGCAGCCGGGACAGGGGCCGCACCGGGGAGCTGTTTTTT.

This clonotype was counted between two and nine times. The chain recombines TRBV7-2 with TRBJ1-2; a possible D gene is TRBD1 (5 bases). This CDR3 is built from 13 residues. The V gene's germline CDR1 is SGHTA and CDR2 FQGNSA. V lost 4 bases to trimming and J lost 8 bases, with 14 bases between them. Here the CDR3 reads CASSSNRGEGYTF. CDR3 nucleotide sequence: TGTGCCAGCAGCTCCAATAGGGGTGAAGGCTACACCTTC.

The V gene is TRBV20-1, the J gene TRBJ1-4; the match to TRBD1 covers 10 bases. CDR3 length equals 12 residues. Germline V gene data show CDR1 as DFQATT and CDR2 as SNEGSKA (reference sequence). V shed 6 bases, J shed 7 bases, and the junction held 2 bases outside the gene matches. The CDR3 region is CSARDRGEKLFF. The CDR3 DNA follows: TGCAGTGCCCGGGACAGGGGTGAAAAACTGTTTTTT.

A few counts support this clonotype. The chain carries TRBV20-1 and TRBJ1-4; D is unresolved. The length of the CDR3 is 15 residues. Germline CDR1 is DFQATT and CDR2 is SNEGSKA (reference sequence). Trimming left V 0 bases short and J 7 bases short, with 15 bases between. The CDR3 region has the DNA TGCAGTGCTAGAGATCCGCGCCCAGGACCTGAAAAACTGTTTTTT. Protein sequence: CSARDPRPGPEKLFF.

The chain links TRBV11-3 to TRBJ2-1; D gene ambiguous. There are 15 residues in the CDR3. Trimming stripped 1 base from V and 0 bases from J, with 7 bases between. Germline CDR1 SGHNT, CDR2 YENEEA. CDR3 amino acids: CASSLVLSSYNEQFF. Here the CDR3 DNA reads TGTGCCAGCAGCTTAGTCCTTAGCTCCTACAATGAGCAGTTCTTC.

J is TRBJ2-5 and V is TRBV28; 8 bases align to TRBD2. In germline, CDR1 is MDHEN, CDR2 SYDVKM. V was pared by 5 bases and J by 5 bases, with 4 bases of the junction left unmatched. The CDR3 consists of 13 residues. The CDR3 region is CASSRGGPETQYF. As DNA, the CDR3 is TGTGCCAGCAGTCGGGGGGGTCCCGAGACCCAGTACTTC.

Worth noting for this clonotype: The germline gene is not matched at one end of the junction; a read error may be the cause. J is TRBJ1-5 and V is TRBV6-2 or TRBV6-3, with unresolved D. The CDR3 extends over 16 amino acids. The germline CDR1 and CDR2 sequences are MNHEY and SVGEGT. CDR3 region: CASSQPRGYGNQPRHF. CDR3 DNA: TGTGCCAGCAGCCAACCCCGAGGGTACGGCAATCAGCCCCGGCATTTT.

This sequence joins TRBV30 and TRBJ1-4; D ambiguous. Trimming shortened V by 2 bases and J by 8 bases, and 24 bases separated the two germline ends. Germline V gene lookup returns CDR1 GTSNPN and CDR2 SVGIG (reference sequence). The length of the CDR3 is 17 residues. Here the CDR3 reads CAWSHYLEQTVSEKLFF. The CDR3 coding sequence is TGTGCCTGGAGTCACTACCTCGAACAGACGGTATCGGAAAAACTGTTTTTT. The variable domain in full, with the rest retrieved from reference TRBV30 and TRBJ1-4, is SQTIHQWPATLVQPVGSPLSLECTVEGTSNPNLYWYRQAAGRGLQLLFYSVGIGQISSEVPQNLSASRPQDRQFILSSKKLLLSDSGFYLCAWSHYLEQTVSEKLFFGSGTQLSVL.

The chain recombines TRBV12-3 or TRBV12-4 with TRBJ2-1; 7 nucleotides agree with TRBD2. The CDR3 extends over 12 amino acids. After removal of 7 bases from V and 9 bases from J, the junction contained 6 bases not matched to a gene. For the CDR3, the DNA is TGTGCCAGCACCTTGGGGGAGGGTGAGCAGTTCTTC. This sequence encodes CASTLGEGEQFF.

J is TRBJ1-6 and V is TRBV19; unclear D gene. V was clipped by 1 base and J by 0 bases, with 13 bases between them. Germline V CDR1 and CDR2: LNHDA, SQIVND (reference sequence). This CDR3 is built from 18 residues. CDR3 bases: TGTGCCAGTAGTATAGCCAAAGCGACGAGCTCCTATAATTCACCCCTCCACTTT. Translated: CASSIAKATSSYNSPLHF.

The rearrangement uses TRBV27 and TRBJ2-7, with D uncertain. V gave up 2 bases and J gave up 2 bases, with 7 bases separating them. CDR1 is MNHEY and CDR2 is SMNVEV in the germline V gene (reference sequence). The CDR3 loop spans 13 amino acids. The DNA for the CDR3 is TGTGCCAGCAGTTTAATTCCCCCCTACGAGCAGTACTTC. Translating it yields CASSLIPPYEQYF.

This clonotype came up once. The chain is built from TRBV6-1 and TRBJ2-7; 16 positions agree with TRBD2. V shed 5 bases and J 0 bases; nucleotides not matched to a gene: 7. Germline CDR1 is MNHNS and CDR2 is SASEGT. CDR3 length equals 18 residues. The DNA for the CDR3 is TGTGCCAGCAGTACCGGGACTAGCGGGAGGGGGAGCTCCTACGAGCAGTACTTC. It is translated as CASSTGTSGRGSSYEQYF.

The chain links TRBV5-4 to TRBJ1-2; no clear D gene. This CDR3 is 16 amino acids long. Trimming shortened V by 3 bases and J by 0 bases, and 15 bases separated the two germline ends. Germline loops: CDR1 SGHNT, CDR2 YYREEE (reference sequence). CDR3 sequence: CASSSYRTTSNYGYTF. The CDR3 region has the DNA TGTGCCAGCAGCTCTTACCGCACCACGTCTAACTATGGCTACACCTTC.

The CDR3 here is CSAGTGGHTEAFF. For the CDR3, the DNA is TGCAGTGCCGGCACAGGGGGCCACACTGAAGCTTTCTTT. The J gene is TRBJ1-1, the V gene TRBV20-1, with 9 bases lining up with TRBD1. The V and J ends lost 6 bases and 3 bases, in that order; junction bases with no gene match: 5. The CDR3 is 13 residues long. Germline V lookup: CDR1 DFQATT, CDR2 SNEGSKA (reference sequence).

This chain links TRBV7-9 with TRBJ1-6, with 9 bases fitting TRBD1. The germline CDR1 and CDR2 sequences are SEHNR and FQNEAQ (reference sequence). Losses at the gene ends were 6 bases for V and 8 bases for J; bases not matched to a gene: 11. CDR3 length: 16 amino acids. CDR3 coding DNA: TGTGCCAGCAGTAAAAAGACAGGGGGGTTGGATTCACCCCTCCACTTT. Amino acids: CASSKKTGGLDSPLHF.

V is TRBV20-1 and J is TRBJ1-1; TRBD1 might be the D (5 bases). The CDR3 sequence is 13 residues long. Germline loops: CDR1 DFQATT, CDR2 SNEGSKA (reference sequence). V gave up 2 bases and J gave up 13 bases, with 20 bases separating them. The CDR3 sequence is CSARTGAGNGVFF. The CDR3 region has the DNA TGCAGTGCTAGAACCGGGGCCGGGAATGGAGTTTTCTTT.

This clonotype was counted only a few times. The chain combines TRBV15 with TRBJ2-7, with D perhaps TRBD1 (6 bases). Germline values: CDR1 LNHNV, CDR2 YYDKDF (reference sequence). There are 15 residues in the CDR3. Trimming stripped 0 bases from V and 5 bases from J, with 14 bases between. The CDR3 DNA reads TGTGCCACCAGCAGAGATATCACAGGGTTTAACGAGCAGTACTTC. This codes for CATSRDITGFNEQYF. The variable domain in full, completed from reference TRBV15 and TRBJ2-7, reads DAMVIQNPRYQVTQFGKPVTLSCSQTLNHNVMYWYQQKSSQAPKLLFHYYDKDFNNEADTPDNFQSRRPNTSFCFLDIRSPGLGDTAMYLCATSRDITGFNEQYFGPGTRLTVT.

The genes are TRBV7-2 and TRBJ1-6; D not resolved. The germline CDR1 and CDR2 sequences are SGHTA and FQGNSA. The CDR3 length is 16 residues. Trimming shortened V by 5 bases and J by 0 bases, and 11 bases separated the two germline ends. For the CDR3, the DNA is TGTGCCAGCAGCCCAAGACAAAGCTCCTATAATTCACCCCTCCACTTT. Amino acids: CASSPRQSSYNSPLHF.